The 22 T cell receptor beta chains listed next were all sequenced from one sample in a study of cytomegalovirus exposure and HLA in healthy donors. Primers: 60 Vbeta forward and 13 Jbeta reverse. TCRdb keeps only in-frame clones here, not all; method: immunoSEQ multiplex PCR. In the table there are some 120,000 clones, roughly four fifths of which are singletons. Source material: PBMCs. These receptors were taken from a woman aged 18-35 years in good health and CMV-seronegative.

This sequence joins TRBV30 and TRBJ1-3; D possibly corresponds to TRBD1 (5 bases). CDR3 length: 14 amino acids. The V end was cut by 0 bases, the J end by 5 bases, with 11 bases between. Germline loops: CDR1 GTSNPN, CDR2 SVGIG (reference sequence). The CDR3 sequence: CAWSVQALRNTIYF. The CDR3 DNA sequence: TGTGCCTGGAGTGTACAGGCACTTCGAAACACCATATATTTT.

In its sample, this clone was seen a few times. The gene calls are TRBV2 and TRBJ2-1; 11 nucleotides agree with TRBD2. The germline gives CDR1 SNHLY, CDR2 FYNNEI. The CDR3 is 17 residues long. With V trimmed by 6 bases and J by 2 bases, 9 bases remained unmatched. CDR3 in DNA: TGTGCCAGCAGGAGGTCTAGCGGGGGGCATACCTACAATGAGCAGTTCTTC. As protein: CASRRSSGGHTYNEQFF.

This clone was detected a few times. The gene calls are TRBV30 and TRBJ2-3; D possibly corresponds to TRBD1 (6 bases). With 0 bases removed from V and 3 bases from J, the gap between germline ends came to 19 bases. The CDR3 runs 17 residues. Germline assignment: CDR1 GTSNPN and CDR2 SVGIG (reference sequence). CDR3 loop: CAWSVPWTVTRTDTQYF. Written as DNA, the CDR3 is TGTGCCTGGAGTGTACCGTGGACAGTCACACGAACAGATACGCAGTATTTT.

This clone was seen just once. The chain employs TRBV7-9 and TRBJ1-4; D is perhaps TRBD1 (5 bases). The CDR3 is 15 amino acids. Trimming took off 5 bases at V and 0 bases at J, with 10 bases between the two ends. CDR1 and CDR2 (germline): SEHNR, FQNEAQ (reference sequence). In DNA form, the CDR3 reads TGTGCCAGCAGCCCAGCGGGGGCAACTAATGAAAAACTGTTTTTT. Translating gives CASSPAGATNEKLFF.

V gene TRBV5-4 combines with J gene TRBJ1-2; TRBD1 is a possible D gene (5 bases). The V gene's germline CDR1 is SGHNT and CDR2 YYREEE (reference sequence). This CDR3 is 15 amino acids long. Deletions cut 3 bases from V and 8 bases from J, with 20 bases between. The CDR3 DNA reads TGTGCCAGCAGCTCAGACAGTCCCATGTCCTCCGGCTACACCTTC. Translated, it gives CASSSDSPMSSGYTF.

This clone was observed a handful of times. Its ends do not fully match the called genes, so a read error is possible. This chain uses TRBV7-9 with TRBJ1-1; TRBD1 is a possible D gene (5 bases). Germline CDR1 is SEHNR and CDR2 is FQNEAQ (reference sequence). This CDR3 has 12 amino acids. CDR3 loop: CSSGGLTLEAFF. The CDR3 region has the DNA TGTTCCAGCGGGGGGTTAACCCTTGAAGCTTTCTTT. The full variable domain, rest sourced from reference TRBV7-9 and TRBJ1-1, is DTGVSQNPRHKITKRGQNVTFRCDPISEHNRLYWYRQTLGQGPEFLTYFQNEAQLEKSRLLSDRFSAERPKGSFSTLEIQRTEQGDSAMYLCSSGGLTLEAFFGQGTRLTVV.

The chain uses TRBV2 and TRBJ1-5; D perhaps matches TRBD1 (5 bases). V lost 3 bases, J lost 6 bases, and 12 bases lay in between. The length of the CDR3 is 14 residues. Germline CDR1 and CDR2: SNHLY and FYNNEI. CDR3 sequence: CASSDIREGQPQHF. The CDR3 DNA reads as TGTGCCAGCAGTGATATCAGGGAGGGTCAGCCCCAGCATTTT.

This clone occurred a few times. The chain links TRBV7-3 to TRBJ1-1; D may be TRBD1 (5 bases). Trimming shortened V by 5 bases and J by 2 bases, and 12 bases separated the two germline ends. The germline V gene encodes CDR1 SGHTA and CDR2 FQGTGA. This CDR3 spans 14 amino acids. CDR3: CASSVQGGNTEAFF. CDR3 DNA: TGTGCCAGCAGCGTTCAGGGCGGCAACACTGAAGCTTTCTTT. The complete variable domain, with remaining parts taken from reference TRBV7-3 and TRBJ1-1, reads GAGVSQTPSNKVTEKGKYVELRCDPISGHTALYWYRQSLGQGPEFLIYFQGTGAADDSGLPNDRFFAVRPEGSVSTLKIQRTERGDSAVYLCASSVQGGNTEAFFGQGTRLTVV.

The rearrangement links TRBV7-9 to TRBJ1-1, with unresolved D. Germline CDR1 SEHNR, CDR2 FQNEAQ (reference sequence). Trimming took off 5 bases at V and 2 bases at J, with 6 bases between the two ends. The length of the CDR3 is 12 residues. The CDR3 region is CASSHSNTEAFF. The CDR3 bases are TGTGCCAGCAGCCACTCCAACACTGAAGCTTTCTTT.

V gene TRBV6-5 combines with J gene TRBJ2-3, with D perhaps TRBD2 (6 bases). Germline CDR1 reads MNHEY; CDR2 reads SVGAGI. CDR3 length: 14 residues. V gave up 6 bases and J gave up 2 bases, with 12 bases separating them. The CDR3 sequence: CASRLGLNTDTQYF. CDR3 nucleotides: TGTGCCAGCAGACTGGGACTCAACACAGATACGCAGTATTTT.

This rearrangement joins TRBV28 to TRBJ1-5; 8 nucleotides match TRBD1. V was pared by 8 bases and J by 1 base, with 7 bases of the junction left unmatched. Germline CDR1 reads MDHEN; CDR2 reads SYDVKM. The CDR3 consists of 15 residues. The CDR3 DNA sequence: TGTGCCAGCCACCAGGGGGCTCGGAGCAATCAGCCCCAGCATTTT. It encodes CASHQGARSNQPQHF.

CDR3 protein: CASSLVGTGPSGEKLFF. The CDR3 DNA reads TGTGCCAGCAGCTTAGTTGGGACAGGGCCATCGGGTGAAAAACTGTTTTTT. The chain recombines TRBV7-2 with TRBJ1-4; 9 bases are shared with TRBD1. The CDR3 has 17 residues. Losses at the gene ends were 1 base for V and 7 bases for J; bases not matched to a gene: 10. Germline V gives CDR1 SGHTA, CDR2 FQGNSA.

This clone appeared a single time. The J gene is TRBJ1-1, the V gene TRBV6-1, with D hard to call. CDR1 and CDR2 from the germline V gene are MNHNS and SASEGT. The CDR3 loop spans 14 amino acids. V lost 4 bases and J lost 1, with 10 bases in between. CDR3 residues: CASSGASQNTEAFF. DNA for the CDR3: TGTGCCAGCAGTGGAGCGAGCCAGAACACTGAAGCTTTCTTT.

V and J are TRBV7-2 and TRBJ1-1, with 7 nucleotides matching TRBD1. V lost 1 base, J lost 5 bases, and 1 base stayed unmatched. Germline loops: CDR1 SGHTA, CDR2 FQGNSA. This CDR3 has 13 residues. CDR3 in DNA: TGTGCCAGCAGCTTAGAACAGGGGACTGAAGCTTTCTTT. Protein sequence: CASSLEQGTEAFF.

The chain employs TRBV18 and TRBJ1-5; 7 bases fit TRBD1. The CDR3 contains 13 residues. The junction had 4 bases not matched to a gene; V was cut back by 6 bases and J by 5 bases. Germline assignment: CDR1 KGHSH and CDR2 LQKENI. The CDR3 spells CASSPDRDQPQHF. CDR3 DNA sequence: TGTGCCAGCTCGCCTGACAGGGATCAGCCCCAGCATTTT. The whole variable domain, filled in from reference TRBV18 and TRBJ1-5, reads NAGVMQNPRHLVRRRGQEARLRCSPMKGHSHVYWYRQLPEEGLKFMVYLQKENIIDESGMPKERFSAEFPKEGPSILRIQQVVRGDSAAYFCASSPDRDQPQHFGDGTRLSIL.

The chain carries TRBV6-5 and TRBJ2-7; D gene ambiguous. The V gene lost 5 bases and the J gene lost 0 bases, with 11 bases spanning the gap. The CDR3 runs to 14 residues. The germline gives CDR1 MNHEY, CDR2 SVGAGI. The CDR3 coding sequence is TGTGCCAGCAGTACCCCCGAGGACTCCTACGAGCAGTACTTC. Its protein is CASSTPEDSYEQYF.

The V call is TRBV28, the J call TRBJ1-5, with D perhaps TRBD1 (5 bases). Germline lookup yields CDR1 MDHEN and CDR2 SYDVKM. CDR3 size: 14 residues. The V end was cut by 3 bases, the J end by 6 bases, with 12 bases between. The CDR3 region is CASSFWDFGQPQHF. CDR3 sequence (DNA): TGTGCCAGCAGTTTCTGGGACTTCGGTCAGCCCCAGCATTTT.

The V gene is TRBV30, the J gene TRBJ2-7; TRBD1 aligns across 8 bases. CDR1 and CDR2 from the germline V gene are GTSNPN and SVGIG (reference sequence). The CDR3 totals 13 residues. CDR3 nucleotides: TGTGTCCTGGAACCCAGGGGGCTCCACGAGCAGTACTTC. Encoded protein: CVLEPRGLHEQYF.

The rearrangement uses TRBV6-9 and TRBJ2-1; 7 bases align to TRBD1. Per germline, CDR1 MNHGY and CDR2 SVAAGI. The CDR3 covers 13 residues. The CDR3 here is CATGTAQGNEQFF. CDR3 coding DNA: TGTGCAACTGGGACAGCTCAGGGCAATGAGCAGTTCTTC.

This clone appeared once. The chain combines TRBV5-4 with TRBJ2-3; tentative D call: TRBD2 (6 bases). The CDR3 extends over 15 amino acids. Per germline, CDR1 SGHNT and CDR2 YYREEE (reference sequence). V was clipped by 2 bases and J by 0 bases, with 10 bases between them. For the CDR3, the DNA is TGTGCCAGCAGCTTCGGCGGGGTCAGCACAGATACGCAGTATTTT. Encoded protein: CASSFGGVSTDTQYF.

The chain employs TRBV6-1 and TRBJ1-2; TRBD1 agrees at 9 bases. V lost 4 bases to trimming and J lost 7 bases; unmatched junction nucleotides: 4. The CDR3 is 13 amino acids. The germline V gene encodes CDR1 MNHNS and CDR2 SASEGT. CDR3 bases: TGTGCCAGCAGTGGGACAGGGGACGGTGGCTACACCTTC. Its translation is CASSGTGDGGYTF.

This rearrangement joins TRBV2 to TRBJ2-3; 11 bases align to TRBD1. Germline V gene lookup returns CDR1 SNHLY and CDR2 FYNNEI. Trimming removed 6 bases from V and 4 bases from J; junction bases left unmatched: 3. CDR3 size: 14 residues. Here the CDR3 DNA reads TGTGCCAGCAGGGACAGGGGGCAATCAGATACGCAGTATTTT. Amino acid sequence: CASRDRGQSDTQYF.